The 2 T cell receptor beta chains given below trace back to one sample, sequenced in a study of shared clonotypes between healthy human individuals. Clones were sequenced by immunoSEQ multiplex PCR, and TCRdb holds only the in-frame ones, with some missing. The table shows nearly 750,000 clones, with roughly 72% occurring only once. The sequencing sample was made of memory CD4+ T cells sorted from blood. Documented subset: CD45RA-negative fraction. Source of these receptors: a woman younger than 45 in good health.

The gene calls are TRBV10-1 and TRBJ1-4; no firm D call. The CDR3 is 14 amino acids. CDR1 is WNHNN, CDR2 SYGVQD, per germline (reference sequence). This chain's CDR3 is CGRVLRSANEKLFF. For the CDR3, the DNA is TGCGGCCGTGTGTTAAGGTCCGCTAATGAAAAACTGTTTTTT.

In this sample, this clone turned up many times. The chain couples TRBV29-1 to TRBJ2-7, with 9 positions matching TRBD2. CDR1 and CDR2 (germline): SQVTM, ANQGSEA. With V trimmed by 1 base and J by 0 bases, 10 bases remained unmatched. This CDR3 spans 17 amino acids. The CDR3 nucleotides are TGCAGCGTTGAAGGGGCTAGCGGGAAATCGAGCTCCTACGAGCAGTACTTC. Its protein product is CSVEGASGKSSSYEQYF.